Detailed here is one TCR beta chain. The source of the sample is a study of monozygotic twins with inflammatory bowel disease. Each donor had more than 2 ml of blood drawn. TCRalpha and TCRbeta cDNA was put through two nested PCRs of 16 and 9 cycles. TCRdb reprocessed the 5' RACE reads and reports one entry per CDR3 protein, with no DNA. The ten top clones account for over 2%, within a sample of roughly 330,000 distinct CDR3 sequences. The CDR3 loop spans 16 amino acids. CDR1 and CDR2 (germline): SGHTA, FQGNSA. The chain combines TRBV7-2 with TRBJ2-5; TCRdb names TRBD2, which stays unverified in the absence of DNA. The sequenced sample was blood. The sequence came from a human donor with ulcerative colitis or Crohn's disease, or a healthy co-twin of an affected twin (not recorded which). The CDR3 reads CASSRTSGGAQETQYF.